A selection of T cell receptor beta chains follows, all from one sample in a study of T-cell reconstitution after alpha-beta-depleted transplantation in children. Each CDR3 protein is one row after TCRdb ran MiXCR on the PCR reads. The table lists a few hundred thousand distinct CDR3 sequences, approximately 13% of them singletons. The source material was PBMCs, mostly from graft donor cells, sampled 360 days after TCRalphabeta/CD19-depleted stem cell transplant. Receptor source: a male patient younger than 18 who had a stem cell transplant for acute myeloid leukemia, so the T cells may come from the graft donor. CDR3s include the opening cysteine and the closing phenylalanine or tryptophan. D genes are given only for firm matches. A clone size is listed for some rows: how often the clone was seen (once, few, many), or a class if it is expanded.

V	J	size	D	DNA	CDR3
TRBV6-4	TRBJ2-2	NA	NA	TGTGCCAGCAGTGACAGAAACACCGGGGAGCTGTTTTTT	CASSDRNTGELFF
TRBV28	TRBJ2-1	NA	NA	TGTGCCAGCAGTTTTATCGCAGCCGCAAGCTCCTACAATGAGCAGTTCTTC	CASSFIAAASSYNEQFF
TRBV12-3/TRBV12-4	TRBJ2-7	few	TRBD2	TGTGCCAGCACCTGGGGACTAGATAGAGACGAGCAGTACTTC	CASTWGLDRDEQYF
TRBV29-1	TRBJ1-2	few	TRBD1	TGCAGCGTCGCCGGGACAGGGTTTTACTATGGCTACACCTTC	CSVAGTGFYYGYTF
TRBV28	TRBJ2-5	few	TRBD2	TGTGCCAGCAGTTTCGGGCTAGCGGGAGGGGAGACCCAGTACTTC	CASSFGLAGGETQYF
TRBV15	TRBJ2-3	NA	NA	TGTGCCACCAGCAGAGATCCGACCGGGGATACGCAGTATTTT	CATSRDPTGDTQYF
TRBV4-3	TRBJ2-1	NA	NA	TGCGCCAGCAGCCAAGATCCGACAGGCTGGGGGCAGTTCTTC	CASSQDPTGWGQFF
TRBV7-9	TRBJ2-1	many	TRBD2	TGTGCCAGCAGCCTCAGGACTAGCGGGAGCCATGAGCAGTTCTTC	CASSLRTSGSHEQFF
TRBV6-5	TRBJ2-7	few	NA	TGTGCCAGCAGTCCCAGCCCCAACGAGCAGTACTTC	CASSPSPNEQYF
TRBV12-3/TRBV12-4	TRBJ1-5	NA	NA	TGTGCCAGCAGTTTCTTCACTCCGGAGCCCCAGCATTTT	CASSFFTPEPQHF
TRBV6-2/TRBV6-3	TRBJ2-3	many	TRBD1	TGTGCCAGCAGTTACGACAGGGAGTCCGTAGATACGCAGTATTTT	CASSYDRESVDTQYF
TRBV4-2	TRBJ1-2	NA	NA	TGTGCCAGCAGCCAAAACAGGGTCGGCTACACCTTC	CASSQNRVGYTF
TRBV12-3/TRBV12-4	TRBJ2-2	many	TRBD1	TGTGCCAGCAGTTCCGACAGGGGTCACACCGGGGAGCTGTTTTTT	CASSSDRGHTGELFF
TRBV29-1	TRBJ2-7	many	TRBD1	TGCAGCGTAGTCTACCTCCGGGACAGGAACTACGAGCAGTACTTC	CSVVYLRDRNYEQYF
TRBV25-1	TRBJ2-2	few	TRBD2	TGTGCCAGCAGTGAGCCAGCGGGAATCACCGGGGAGCTGTTTTTT	CASSEPAGITGELFF
TRBV20-1	TRBJ2-1	NA	TRBD2	TGCAGTGCTAGAGATCCACTAGCGGGAGGTCTGTCCTACAATGAGCAGTTCTTC	CSARDPLAGGLSYNEQFF
TRBV12-3/TRBV12-4	TRBJ2-1	many	NA	TGTGCCAGCAGTGAGCCGACCGCTCCCCTTCCGGGTGAGCAGTTCTTC	CASSEPTAPLPGEQFF
TRBV7-6	TRBJ1-1	NA	TRBD1	TGTGCCAGCAGCTTAGGGGGGGACAGGGGCGAGAACACTGAAGCTTTCTTT	CASSLGGDRGENTEAFF
TRBV4-3	TRBJ2-2	NA	TRBD2	TGCGCCAGCCGGGGGGACCCCAAATCGAGCGGGGAGCTGTTTTTT	CASRGDPKSSGELFF
TRBV20-1	TRBJ2-1	few	NA	TGCAGTGCTAGACTCCGGGAGAATGTAGGTATGAATGAGCAGTTCTTC	CSARLRENVGMNEQFF
TRBV29-1	TRBJ2-3	NA	NA	TGCAGCGTTGAAGTACAGGCGTTGCGGGGTACGCAGTATTTT	CSVEVQALRGTQYF
TRBV5-4	TRBJ2-1	few	TRBD2	TGTGCCAGCAGCTTGGCCGCAGTAGCGGGAGGGTATGAGCAGTTCTTC	CASSLAAVAGGYEQFF
TRBV9	TRBJ2-2	many	NA	TGTGCCAGCAGTCCAGGGGATATCGCCGGGGAGCTGTTTTTT	CASSPGDIAGELFF
TRBV11-2	TRBJ2-7	NA	TRBD2	TGTGCCAGCAGCCTACGAGGACTAGCCTCAGCCTACGAGCAGTACTTC	CASSLRGLASAYEQYF
TRBV27	TRBJ2-1	many	TRBD2	TGTGCCAGCAGTTTCCCCCTGCTAGCGGGAATGGTTAATGAGCAGTTCTTC	CASSFPLLAGMVNEQFF